A selection of T cell receptor beta chains follows, all from one sample in a study of T cell repertoires in cytomegalovirus infection. TCRdb redid the calling of the reads with MiXCR, one entry per CDR3 protein. Here the sample spans more than 150,000 distinct CDR3 sequences, 28% being singletons. The sequencing sample was made of PBMCs. The receptors originated from a human donor in good health (CMV status not recorded). Some clones in this sample may be carry-over from other donors' samples. The CDR3 runs from the conserved cysteine through the conserved F or W. D genes are given only for firm matches. Rows may omit the clone size; those that give it use once, few, many or a size class.

j_call,v_call,d_call,clone_size,cdr3_aa,cdr3_nt
TRBJ2-7,TRBV12-5,NA,NA,CASGLEPTYEQYF,TGTGCTAGTGGTTTGGAGCCGACGTACGAGCAGTACTTC
TRBJ2-2,TRBV7-3,TRBD1,few,CASSAQGAANTGELFF,TGTGCCAGCAGCGCACAGGGGGCCGCGAACACCGGGGAGCTGTTTTTT
TRBJ2-7,TRBV5-1,NA,NA,CASSLGDPGYEQYF,TGCGCCAGCAGCTTGGGGGATCCCGGATACGAGCAGTACTTC
TRBJ2-7,TRBV2,NA,few,CASLLAYEQYF,TGTGCCAGCCTCCTCGCCTACGAGCAGTACTTC
TRBJ2-1,TRBV5-1,TRBD2,few,CASGRASTQDEQFF,TGCGCCAGCGGGAGGGCTAGCACTCAAGATGAGCAGTTCTTC
TRBJ2-1,TRBV7-2,NA,few,CASSLAVGNYNEQFF,TGTGCCAGCAGCTTAGCCGTCGGAAACTACAATGAGCAGTTCTTC
TRBJ2-2,TRBV29-1,NA,NA,CSVDSRAGEMFF,TGCAGCGTTGACTCCAGGGCCGGGGAGATGTTTTTT
TRBJ2-7,TRBV12-3/TRBV12-4,TRBD2,NA,CASRAGTSGFYEQYF,TGTGCCAGCAGGGCCGGGACTAGCGGCTTTTACGAGCAGTACTTC
TRBJ2-7,TRBV7-3,NA,NA,CASSLNGPPYEQYF,TGTGCCAGCAGCTTAAATGGACCCCCCTACGAGCAGTACTTC
TRBJ2-3,TRBV14,TRBD1,NA,CASSQVRTGRTDTQYF,TGTGCCAGCAGCCAAGTCCGGACAGGGCGCACAGATACGCAGTATTTT
TRBJ1-4,TRBV7-9,NA,NA,CASTPSGAHEKLFF,TGTGCCAGCACCCCCTCCGGGGCACATGAAAAACTGTTTTTT
TRBJ1-1,TRBV29-1,NA,NA,CSTPRGTQNTEAFF,TGCAGCACCCCCCGGGGGACACAGAACACTGAAGCTTTCTTT
TRBJ2-1,TRBV12-3/TRBV12-4,NA,medium-sized,CASSLHEQFF,TGTGCCAGCAGTTTACATGAGCAGTTCTTC
TRBJ1-6,TRBV6-1,NA,many,CASRGDGTPIRSPLHF,TGTGCCAGCAGGGGCGACGGGACACCCATACGATCACCCCTCCACTTT
TRBJ2-1,TRBV7-8,NA,NA,CASSLARDNYNEQFF,TGTGCCAGCAGCTTAGCGCGGGACAACTACAATGAGCAGTTCTTC
TRBJ2-1,TRBV10-1,NA,NA,CASSELGTNNEQFF,TGCGCCAGCAGTGAGTTGGGGACCAACAATGAGCAGTTCTTC
TRBJ1-1,TRBV20-1,NA,NA,CSARTTRGRNTEAFF,TGCAGTGCTAGAACTACGAGGGGCAGAAACACTGAAGCTTTCTTT
TRBJ1-2,TRBV7-2,TRBD1,many,CASSLRGTDGYTF,TGTGCCAGCAGCTTAAGGGGGACAGATGGCTACACCTTC
TRBJ1-1,TRBV7-3,TRBD1,few,CASSQGAVTEAFF,TGTGCCAGCAGTCAGGGGGCGGTCACTGAAGCTTTCTTT
TRBJ2-7,TRBV7-2,NA,many,CASSLASGEDEQYF,TGTGCCAGCAGCTTAGCGTCTGGGGAAGACGAGCAGTACTTC
TRBJ1-2,TRBV7-2,NA,many,CASSLGPSNYGYTF,TGTGCCAGCAGCTTAGGTCCCTCTAACTATGGCTACACCTTC
TRBJ1-6,TRBV12-3/TRBV12-4,TRBD1,few,CASSFEGAWESPLHF,TGTGCCAGCAGTTTTGAGGGGGCGTGGGAATCACCCCTCCACTTT
TRBJ2-1,TRBV20-1,TRBD2,NA,CSASPNSGGANEQFF,TGCAGTGCTAGCCCCAATAGCGGGGGGGCCAATGAGCAGTTCTTC
TRBJ2-3,TRBV20-1,TRBD2,NA,CSARAYASGGPDTQYF,TGCAGTGCTAGAGCATATGCTAGCGGGGGGCCAGATACGCAGTATTTT
TRBJ1-3,TRBV12-3/TRBV12-4,NA,NA,CASSFTRGPSGNTIYF,TGTGCCAGCAGTTTTACGAGGGGCCCCTCTGGAAACACCATATATTTT
TRBJ2-1,TRBV5-1,TRBD2,NA,CASSFIGGGGHNEQFF,TGCGCCAGCAGCTTTATAGGCGGCGGGGGGCACAATGAGCAGTTCTTC
TRBJ1-1,TRBV7-9,NA,NA,CASSSEAGTEAFF,TGTGCCAGCAGCTCCGAGGCGGGAACTGAAGCTTTCTTT
TRBJ2-1,TRBV5-1,NA,few,CASSLAKATYNEQFF,TGCGCCAGCAGCTTGGCCAAGGCAACCTACAATGAGCAGTTCTTC
TRBJ2-5,TRBV29-1,NA,NA,CSSHGTAQETQYF,TGCAGCTCTCATGGGACGGCTCAAGAGACCCAGTACTTC
TRBJ2-1,TRBV23-1,TRBD2,NA,CASSQSSGTSGVYNEQFF,TGCGCCAGCAGTCAATCATCCGGGACTAGCGGCGTATACAATGAGCAGTTCTTC
TRBJ1-4,TRBV29-1,NA,NA,CSVVSSTNEKLFF,TGCAGCGTCGTTAGTTCAACTAATGAAAAACTGTTTTTT
TRBJ1-1,TRBV19,TRBD1,NA,CASSRAPGQSEAFF,TGTGCCAGTAGTCGCGCCCCGGGACAGTCAGAAGCTTTCTTT
TRBJ1-1,TRBV7-2,NA,NA,CASSRDRMNTEAFF,TGTGCCAGCAGCCGGGACCGGATGAACACTGAAGCTTTCTTT
TRBJ2-1,TRBV12-3/TRBV12-4,NA,many,CASGRTATYNEQFF,TGTGCCAGCGGCCGGACCGCTACCTACAATGAGCAGTTCTTC
TRBJ1-1,TRBV5-1,NA,NA,CASSLARDFLNTEAFF,TGCGCCAGCAGCTTAGCCCGGGACTTTCTGAACACTGAAGCTTTCTTT
TRBJ2-1,TRBV19,TRBD1,few,CASSMILGQTFSYNEQFF,TGTGCCAGTAGTATGATCTTGGGACAGACATTCTCCTACAATGAGCAGTTCTTC
TRBJ2-2,TRBV6-2/TRBV6-3,TRBD2,few,CASRWAGEDTGELFF,TGTGCCAGCAGATGGGCGGGGGAGGACACCGGGGAGCTGTTTTTT
TRBJ2-1,TRBV28,TRBD1,once,CAASGQAALNEQFF,TGTGCCGCCTCAGGACAGGCGGCCCTCAATGAGCAGTTCTTC
TRBJ1-4,TRBV20-1,NA,NA,CSAYIPTNEKLFF,TGCAGTGCTTACATCCCAACTAATGAAAAACTGTTTTTT
TRBJ1-5,TRBV5-1,NA,NA,CASTRGTVGEMGNQPQHF,TGCGCCAGCACCCGAGGAACCGTAGGGGAGATGGGCAATCAGCCCCAGCATTTT
TRBJ2-5,TRBV7-8,TRBD1,many,CASSYGTGLSETQYF,TGTGCCAGCAGCTACGGGACAGGTTTATCGGAGACCCAGTACTTC
TRBJ2-3,TRBV7-6,TRBD2,few,CASSLASGGPRPDTQYF,TGTGCCAGCAGCTTAGCAAGCGGGGGGCCAAGGCCAGATACGCAGTATTTT
TRBJ2-1,TRBV12-3/TRBV12-4,NA,few,CASSGRTDSSYNEQFF,TGTGCCAGCAGCGGAAGGACAGACAGCTCCTACAATGAGCAGTTCTTC
TRBJ2-2,TRBV7-2,TRBD1,few,CASRPTGVPRTGELFF,TGTGCCAGCAGGCCTACAGGGGTCCCCAGGACCGGGGAGCTGTTTTTT
TRBJ1-6,TRBV20-1,NA,few,CSALKSGSYNSPLHF,TGCAGTGCCCTTAAATCGGGGTCCTATAATTCACCCCTCCACTTT
TRBJ1-2,TRBV4-1,NA,NA,CASSQDPPGGVIDYGYTF,TGCGCCAGCAGCCAAGATCCCCCTGGGGGGGTGATTGACTATGGCTACACCTTC
TRBJ1-6,TRBV6-2/TRBV6-3,NA,NA,CASSYGTSISYNSPLHF,TGTGCCAGCAGTTACGGGACATCAATCTCCTATAATTCACCCCTCCACTTT
TRBJ1-1,TRBV19,NA,many,CASSEGARGTEAFF,TGTGCCAGTAGTGAAGGGGCACGGGGAACTGAAGCTTTCTTT
TRBJ1-5,TRBV12-3/TRBV12-4,NA,few,CASSFGAVQKHF,TGTGCCAGCAGTTTCGGGGCAGTCCAAAAGCATTTT
TRBJ1-2,TRBV2,NA,few,CASSEGGTLPVGGYTF,TGTGCCAGCAGTGAAGGGGGTACCCTCCCTGTCGGTGGCTACACCTTC
TRBJ2-3,TRBV7-2,NA,many,CASSLISRSGAQYF,TGTGCCAGCAGCTTAATTAGCAGGTCTGGCGCGCAGTATTTT
TRBJ1-1,TRBV11-2,TRBD1,many,CASSYGQARTFF,TGTGCCAGCAGCTACGGACAGGCCAGGACTTTCTTT
TRBJ2-3,TRBV11-2,NA,NA,CASSLRDDRTDTQYF,TGTGCCAGCAGCTTGAGGGATGACCGCACAGATACGCAGTATTTT
TRBJ1-1,TRBV10-3,NA,NA,CAISVGGGNTEAFF,TGTGCCATCAGTGTCGGTGGAGGGAACACTGAAGCTTTCTTT
TRBJ2-3,TRBV13,NA,NA,CASTQVKGSTDTQYF,TGTGCCAGCACCCAGGTTAAGGGGTCCACAGATACGCAGTATTTT
TRBJ2-6,TRBV11-2,NA,NA,CASSSLDGANVLTF,TGTGCCAGCAGCTCCTTAGATGGGGCCAACGTCCTGACTTTC
TRBJ2-7,TRBV7-9,NA,few,CASSSYSSYEQYF,TGTGCCAGCAGCTCCTACAGTTCCTACGAGCAGTACTTC